This T cell receptor beta chain was sequenced in a study of blood T cells in healthy people across ages. Study results and caveats: No one knew whether donors had CMV, which possibly confounded expanded clonotype changes. Long-lived and aged donors differed, with more naive CD4+ cells and higher diversity in the long-lived. Per-million-T-cell TCR beta diversity fell roughly linearly with age.

Note on this clonotype: The target antigen is unknown.

CDR3 length: 13 residues. The V and J ends lost 3 bases and 3 bases respectively, with 8 bases between them. Germline CDR1 is LNHNV and CDR2 is YYDKDF (reference sequence). Combining a sample-barcoded 5' primer with a J-beta primer mix, a second PCR ran for about 6 to 12 cycles. TCRdb fed the 5' RACE reads into MiXCR, producing one record per CDR3 protein. In the table there are around 2 million distinct CDR3 sequences, 39% of which are singletons. Isolation yielded PBMCs, at least 7 million per sample, in every case. The sequencing sample was made of blood. The TCR sequence derives from a human donor in good health. The chain joins TRBV15 to TRBJ1-1, with D uncertain. CDR3 DNA: TGTGCCACCAGCAGTTGGACGCACACTGAAGCTTTCTTT. Protein product: CATSSWTHTEAFF.